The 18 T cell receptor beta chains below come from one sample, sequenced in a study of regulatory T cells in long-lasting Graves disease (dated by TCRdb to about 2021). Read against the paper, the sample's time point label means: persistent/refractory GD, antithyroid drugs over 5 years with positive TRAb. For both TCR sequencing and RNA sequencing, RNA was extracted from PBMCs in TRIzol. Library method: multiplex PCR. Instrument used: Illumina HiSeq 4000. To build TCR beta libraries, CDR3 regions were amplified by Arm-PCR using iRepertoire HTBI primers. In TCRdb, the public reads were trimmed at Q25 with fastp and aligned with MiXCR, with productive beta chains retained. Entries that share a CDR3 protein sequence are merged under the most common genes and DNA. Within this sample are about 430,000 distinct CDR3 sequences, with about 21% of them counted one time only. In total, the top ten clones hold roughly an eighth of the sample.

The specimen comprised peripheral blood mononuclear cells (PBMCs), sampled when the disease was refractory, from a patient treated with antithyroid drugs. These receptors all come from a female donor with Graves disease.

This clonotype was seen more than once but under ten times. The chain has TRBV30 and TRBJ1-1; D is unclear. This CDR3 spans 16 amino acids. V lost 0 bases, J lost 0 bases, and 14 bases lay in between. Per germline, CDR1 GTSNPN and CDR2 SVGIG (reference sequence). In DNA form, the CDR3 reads TGTGCCTGGAGTGTACCCCCCGGGCCCTTGAACACTGAAGCTTTCTTT. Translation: CAWSVPPGPLNTEAFF.

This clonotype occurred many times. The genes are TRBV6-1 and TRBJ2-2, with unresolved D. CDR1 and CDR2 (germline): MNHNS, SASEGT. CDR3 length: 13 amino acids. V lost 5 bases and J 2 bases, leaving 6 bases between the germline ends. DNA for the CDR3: TGTGCCAGCAGTACGGATAACACCGGGGAGCTGTTTTTT. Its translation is CASSTDNTGELFF.

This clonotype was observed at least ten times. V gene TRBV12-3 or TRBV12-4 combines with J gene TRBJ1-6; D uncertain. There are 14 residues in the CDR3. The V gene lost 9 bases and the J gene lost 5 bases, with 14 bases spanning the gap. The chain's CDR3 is CARKYGVHNSPLHF. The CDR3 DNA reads TGTGCCAGAAAATACGGAGTCCATAATTCACCCCTCCACTTT.

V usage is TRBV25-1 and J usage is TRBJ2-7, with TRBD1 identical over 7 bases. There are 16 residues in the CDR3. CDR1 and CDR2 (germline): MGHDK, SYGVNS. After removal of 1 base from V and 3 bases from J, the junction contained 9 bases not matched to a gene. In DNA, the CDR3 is TGTGCCAGCAGTGAATTGGGACAGCTTTTTGACTACGAGCAGTACTTC. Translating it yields CASSELGQLFDYEQYF.

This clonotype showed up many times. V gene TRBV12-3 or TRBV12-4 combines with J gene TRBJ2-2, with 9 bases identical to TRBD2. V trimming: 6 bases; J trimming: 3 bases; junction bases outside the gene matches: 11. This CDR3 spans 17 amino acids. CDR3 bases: TGTGCCAGCAGATCCGAGGCGGGACTAGCTCACACCGGGGAGCTGTTTTTT. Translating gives CASRSEAGLAHTGELFF.

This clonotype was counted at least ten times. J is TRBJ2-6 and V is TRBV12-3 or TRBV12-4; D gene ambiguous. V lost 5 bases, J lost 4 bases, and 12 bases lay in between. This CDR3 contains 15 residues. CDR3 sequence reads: CASSGPLGGANVLTF. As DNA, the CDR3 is TGTGCCAGCAGTGGGCCCCTCGGGGGGGCCAACGTCCTGACTTTC.

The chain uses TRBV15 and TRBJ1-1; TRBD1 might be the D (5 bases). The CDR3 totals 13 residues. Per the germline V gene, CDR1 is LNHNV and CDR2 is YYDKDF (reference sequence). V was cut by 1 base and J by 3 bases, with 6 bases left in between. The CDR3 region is CATSRGGDTEAFF. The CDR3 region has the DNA TGTGCCACCAGCAGAGGGGGGGACACTGAAGCTTTCTTT. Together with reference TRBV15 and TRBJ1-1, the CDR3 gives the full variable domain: DAMVIQNPRYQVTQFGKPVTLSCSQTLNHNVMYWYQQKSSQAPKLLFHYYDKDFNNEADTPDNFQSRRPNTSFCFLDIRSPGLGDTAMYLCATSRGGDTEAFFGQGTRLTVV.

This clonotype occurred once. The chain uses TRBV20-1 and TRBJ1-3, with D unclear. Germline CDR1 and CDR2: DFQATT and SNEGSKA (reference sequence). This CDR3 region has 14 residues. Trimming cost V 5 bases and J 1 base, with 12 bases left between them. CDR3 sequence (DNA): TGCAGTGCTGAAGACCGGACTTCTGGAAACACCATATATTTT. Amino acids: CSAEDRTSGNTIYF.

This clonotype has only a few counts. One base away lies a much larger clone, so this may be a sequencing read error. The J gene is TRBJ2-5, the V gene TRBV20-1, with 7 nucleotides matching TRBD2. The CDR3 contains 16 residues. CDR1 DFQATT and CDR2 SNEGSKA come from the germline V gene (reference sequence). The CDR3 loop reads CSARSYTRTRQETQHF. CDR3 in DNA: TGCAGTGCTAGATCTTATACTCGGACTAGACAAGAGACCCAGCACTTC.

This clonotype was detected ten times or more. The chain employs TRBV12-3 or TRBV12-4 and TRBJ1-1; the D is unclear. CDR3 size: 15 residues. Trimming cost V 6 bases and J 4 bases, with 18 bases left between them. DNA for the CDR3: TGTGCCAGCAGGTTTAGCTCTGGAGTGGGCACTGAAGCTTTCTTT. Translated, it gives CASRFSSGVGTEAFF.

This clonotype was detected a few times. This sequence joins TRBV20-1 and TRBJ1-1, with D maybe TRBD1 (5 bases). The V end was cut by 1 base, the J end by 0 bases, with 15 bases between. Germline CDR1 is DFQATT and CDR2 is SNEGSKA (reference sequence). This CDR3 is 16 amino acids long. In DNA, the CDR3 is TGCAGTGCTAGAGCCCCGCTCCGGGGCATGAACACTGAAGCTTTCTTT. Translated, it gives CSARAPLRGMNTEAFF.

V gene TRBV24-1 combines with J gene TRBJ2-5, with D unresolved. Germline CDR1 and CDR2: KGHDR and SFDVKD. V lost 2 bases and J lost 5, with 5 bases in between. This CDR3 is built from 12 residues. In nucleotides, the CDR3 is TGTGCCACCAGTGATTCTGAGGAGACCCAGTACTTC. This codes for CATSDSEETQYF.

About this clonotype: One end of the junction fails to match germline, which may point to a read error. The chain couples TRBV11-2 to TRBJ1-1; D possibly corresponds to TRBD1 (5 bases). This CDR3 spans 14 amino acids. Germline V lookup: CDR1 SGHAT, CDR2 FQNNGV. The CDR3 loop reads CTSSLPTGNTEAFF. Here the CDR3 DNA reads TGTACCAGCAGCTTACCAACAGGGAACACTGAAGCTTTCTTT.

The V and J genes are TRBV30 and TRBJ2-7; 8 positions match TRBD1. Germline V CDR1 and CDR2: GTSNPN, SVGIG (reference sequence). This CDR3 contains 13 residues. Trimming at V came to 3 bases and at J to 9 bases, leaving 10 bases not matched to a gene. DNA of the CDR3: TGTGCCTGGAGCCCGGGACAGGCAGGGGGGCAGTACTTC. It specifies CAWSPGQAGGQYF.

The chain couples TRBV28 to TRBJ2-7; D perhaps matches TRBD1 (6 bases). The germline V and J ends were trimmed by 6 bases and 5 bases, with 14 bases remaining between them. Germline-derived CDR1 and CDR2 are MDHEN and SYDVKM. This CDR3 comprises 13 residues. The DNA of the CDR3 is TGTGCCAGCAGGGAGGCAGGGGACCACGAGCAGTACTTC. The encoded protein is CASREAGDHEQYF.

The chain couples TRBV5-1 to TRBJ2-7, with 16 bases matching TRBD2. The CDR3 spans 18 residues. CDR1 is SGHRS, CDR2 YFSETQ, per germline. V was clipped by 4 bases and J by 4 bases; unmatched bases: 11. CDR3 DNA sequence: TGCGCCAGCAGCAACCCCGGGACTAGCGGGAGGGCCGCGTACGAGCAGTACTTC. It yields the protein CASSNPGTSGRAAYEQYF.

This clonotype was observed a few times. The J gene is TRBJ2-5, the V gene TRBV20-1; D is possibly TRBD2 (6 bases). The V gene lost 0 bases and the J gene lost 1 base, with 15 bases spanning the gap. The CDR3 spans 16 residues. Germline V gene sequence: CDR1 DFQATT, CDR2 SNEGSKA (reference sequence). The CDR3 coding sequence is TGCAGTGCTAGAGACCTACAGCGGGTCCTCCAAGAGACCCAGTACTTC. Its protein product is CSARDLQRVLQETQYF.

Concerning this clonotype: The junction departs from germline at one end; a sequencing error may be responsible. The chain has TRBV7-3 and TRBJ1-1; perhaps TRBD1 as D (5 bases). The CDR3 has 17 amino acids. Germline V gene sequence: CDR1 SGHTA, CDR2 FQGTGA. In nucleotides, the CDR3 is TGTGCCAGCAGCTTAAGCGGGACCCGTATACGTCGCGCTGAAGCTCTCTTT. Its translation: CASSLSGTRIRRAEALF. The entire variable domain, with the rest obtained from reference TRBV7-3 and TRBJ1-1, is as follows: GAGVSQTPSNKVTEKGKYVELRCDPISGHTALYWYRQSLGQGPEFLIYFQGTGAADDSGLPNDRFFAVRPEGSVSTLKIQRTERGDSAVYLCASSLSGTRIRRAEALFGQGTRLTVV.